This T cell receptor (beta chain) appears in the sequencing data of a study of T cells after yellow fever vaccination (dated by TCRdb to the late 2010s). Describing the broader study: The SMART-Seq v4 Ultra Low Input RNA kit was used to prepare libraries from fractions with low cell numbers. To track T-cell clones before and after primary and booster YFV17D yellow fever vaccination, bulk TCR alpha and beta repertoires were sequenced longitudinally. Blood samples were taken at several timepoints before and after primary and secondary immunization, and bulk PBMC replicates and cell subsets were isolated. The cohort comprised two healthy male donors, one aged 18 to 29 and one aged 30 to 40 years. The investigation overall reported the following: Most clones expanded after primary vaccination were re-detected after the booster (almost 97% of CD4 and around 86% of CD8), suggesting broad memory maintenance. Because the study included only a couple of donors, the extent to which the findings can be generalized is limited. A small fraction of clonotypes appeared in both the CD4 and CD8 compartments, likely as a result of convergent recombination. FACS-sorted repertoires could contain abundant contaminating clonotypes from the bulk population, so computational filtering was required. The secondary T-cell response was found to be weaker but faster than the primary response, with a peak reached on day 5 rather than on day 15.

V was cut back by 4 bases and J by 4 bases, leaving a gap of 19 bases between them. The CDR3, from cysteine to phenylalanine, totals 16 residues. Only the CDR3 region is kept as DNA, spanning 48 bases read in frame from base 1. The germline V gene gives CDR1 as MNHEY and CDR2 as SVGEGT. This clonotype came up many times. It has no known antigen specificity. One base away there is no much larger clone; base qualities are not given. The treatment or condition label, as the study defines it: live attenuated yellow fever vaccine strain. Two biological replicates of bulk PBMCs were collected at each blood-draw timepoint. A standard Ficoll-Paque protocol was used to isolate PBMCs from peripheral blood. TriZol was used to extract RNA from bulk PBMCs, CD4 and CD8 fractions, and dextramer-positive and dextramer-negative fractions. TCR cDNA was synthesized by 5'RACE template switching, through which a universal primer site and unique molecular identifiers were introduced. Priming for cDNA synthesis came from both the TCR alpha and TCR beta constant segments. Libraries were amplified in two PCR steps, with sample barcodes and sequencing adapters added in the second step. Sequencing of the libraries was done on either Illumina HiSeq 2500 (2x100 bp) or NovaSeq (2x150 bp). Regarding the original processing steps: MIGEC was used to demultiplex reads and collapse the reads into UMI consensus sequences, and MiXCR was used for V(D)J alignment. Using edgeR on replicate PBMC samples, clonotypes were called vaccine-responding if FDR was below 0.01 and the log2 fold change was above 5 up to day 15. Each bulk clonotype received a CD4 or CD8 identity based on whether the sequenced CD4 or CD8 repertoire contained that clonotype at higher abundance. The public reads were reanalyzed by TCRdb: fastp trimming at Q25, MiXCR alignment, in-frame beta chains only. Each CDR3 protein gets just one entry, which takes the most common genes and DNA from the rows behind it. These V and J calls rely on TCRdb rather than the paper's analysis. The sample includes nearly 350,000 distinct CDR3 sequences, with about 7.8% observed a single time. The ten largest clones represent about 16% of the sample.

The clonotype comes from a man aged 18 to 35 who received the YFV17D yellow fever vaccine. The material was PBMCs, obtained roughly 46 days after the first yellow fever vaccination. Here the chain combines TRBV6-2 or TRBV6-3 and TRBJ1-2; TRBD1 is a possible D gene, resting on 6 matching bases. The CDR3 reads CASSSVLKDRLYGYTF. The bases read TGTGCCAGCAGTTCCGTCCTGAAAGACAGGCTCTATGGCTACACCTTC.